This T cell receptor beta chain was profiled in a study of cytomegalovirus exposure and HLA in healthy donors. The assay was immunoSEQ multiplex PCR, and TCRdb's table has in-frame clones only and misses some. This sample has 150,000 to 200,000 clones; roughly 85% occur once, and the top ten carry 16%. Concerning this clone itself: Antigen unknown.

Study-level results: Many donors carried some public TCRs, although rarity characterized most TCR sequences.

Material: PBMCs. This receptor was identified in a man aged 18 to 29 in good health and CMV-seropositive.

The CDR3 region is CASSQVGGVNTGELFF. DNA for the CDR3: TGCGCCAGCAGCCAAGTCGGGGGGGTCAACACCGGGGAGCTGTTTTTT. This chain connects TRBV4-1 to TRBJ2-2; 8 bases map to TRBD2. Germline assignment: CDR1 MGHRA and CDR2 YSYEKL. V lost 1 base, J lost 2 bases, and 3 bases stayed unmatched. This CDR3 spans 16 amino acids.